This paragraph reports one TCR beta chain. Its cognate antigen is unknown. The source of the sample is a study of T cell repertoires in cytomegalovirus infection. General study results and limits: Summed frequency of public TCR beta families distinguished CMV carriers with the relevant HLA.

TCRdb fed the reads into MiXCR, producing one record per CDR3 protein. Of roughly 310,000 distinct CDR3 sequences in the sample, around 29% were seen once. Trimming removed 4 bases at V and 2 bases at J, with 9 bases between. The CDR3 runs to 13 residues. The sequence derives from a human donor in good health (CMV status not recorded). Some clones in this sample may be carry-over from other donors' samples. Material: cultured PBMCs, obtained from culture after CMV antigen stimulation. V is TRBV12-3 or TRBV12-4 and J is TRBJ2-7; weak D call: TRBD2 (5 bases). DNA of the CDR3: TGTGCCAGCAGTTCAAGCGGCACCTACGAGCAGTACTTC. Protein product: CASSSSGTYEQYF.